This T cell receptor beta chain was recorded in a study of T cells in Graves' hyperthyroidism and ophthalmopathy. Amplified regions were TCR beta CDR3 sequences from RNA transcripts. The HTBI primer set was used in a first-round RT-PCR of the TCR CDR3. One entry per CDR3 protein, called by TCRdb with MiXCR from the multiplex PCR reads. This table has some 320,000 distinct CDR3 sequences, roughly 13% appearing once. This CDR3 spans 13 amino acids. Unmatched junction bases numbered 7, after V lost 8 bases and J lost 6 bases. The V gene's germline CDR1 is SGHAT and CDR2 FQDESV (reference sequence). This sample holds PBMCs from 10 ml fresh peripheral blood.

J is TRBJ2-1 and V is TRBV11-1, with 7 bases identical to TRBD1. The sequenced material came from blood. This TCR derives from a woman aged 35 to 49 with Graves' ophthalmopathy. The CDR3 loop is CASGPTGINEQFF. CDR3 bases: TGTGCCAGCGGCCCGACAGGGATCAATGAGCAGTTCTTC.